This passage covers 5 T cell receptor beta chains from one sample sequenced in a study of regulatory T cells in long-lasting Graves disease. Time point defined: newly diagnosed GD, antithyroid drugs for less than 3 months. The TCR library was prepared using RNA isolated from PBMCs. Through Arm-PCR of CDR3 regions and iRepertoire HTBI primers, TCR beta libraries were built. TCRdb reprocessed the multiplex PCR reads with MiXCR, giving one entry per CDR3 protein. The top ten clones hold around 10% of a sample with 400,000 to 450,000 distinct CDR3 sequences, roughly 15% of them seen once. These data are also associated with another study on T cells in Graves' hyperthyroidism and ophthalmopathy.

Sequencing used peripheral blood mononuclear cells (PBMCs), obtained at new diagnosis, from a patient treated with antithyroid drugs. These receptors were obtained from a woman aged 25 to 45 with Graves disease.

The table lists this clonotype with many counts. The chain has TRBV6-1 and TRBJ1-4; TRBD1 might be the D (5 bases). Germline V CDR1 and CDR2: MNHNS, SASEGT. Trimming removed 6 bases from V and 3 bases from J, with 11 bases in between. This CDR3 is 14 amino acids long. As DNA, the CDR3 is TGTGCCAGCAGCTTCGGGACGGCTAATGAAAAACTGTTTTTT. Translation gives CASSFGTANEKLFF.

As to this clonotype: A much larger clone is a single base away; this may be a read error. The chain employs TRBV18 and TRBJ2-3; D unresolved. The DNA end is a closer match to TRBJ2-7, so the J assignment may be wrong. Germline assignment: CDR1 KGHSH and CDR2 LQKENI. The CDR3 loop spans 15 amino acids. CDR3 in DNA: TGTGCCAGCTCACCAAGTGGGCGCCCCACCTACGCGCAGTACTTC. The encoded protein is CASSPSGRPTYAQYF.

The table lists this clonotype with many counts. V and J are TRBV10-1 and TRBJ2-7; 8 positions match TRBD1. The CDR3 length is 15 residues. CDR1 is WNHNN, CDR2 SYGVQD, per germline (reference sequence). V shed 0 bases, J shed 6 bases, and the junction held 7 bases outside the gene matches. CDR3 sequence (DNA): TGCGCCAGCAGTGAGTCGGGACAGGTGGGGAGCGAGCAGTACTTC. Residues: CASSESGQVGSEQYF.

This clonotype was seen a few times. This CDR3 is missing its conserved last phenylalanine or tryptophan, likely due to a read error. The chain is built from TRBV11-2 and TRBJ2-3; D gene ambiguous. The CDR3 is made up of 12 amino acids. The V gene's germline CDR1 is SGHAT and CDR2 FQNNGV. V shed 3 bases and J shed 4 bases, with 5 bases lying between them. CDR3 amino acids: CASSLGPDTQYL. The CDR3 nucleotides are TGTGCCAGCAGCTTGGGCCCAGATACGCAGTATCTT.

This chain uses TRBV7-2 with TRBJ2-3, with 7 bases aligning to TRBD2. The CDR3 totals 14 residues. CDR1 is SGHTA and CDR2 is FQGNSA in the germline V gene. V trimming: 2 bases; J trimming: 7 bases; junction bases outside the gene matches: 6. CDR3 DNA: TGTGCCAGCAGCTTAAGGGAGGGCCTGCATACGCAGTATTTT. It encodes CASSLREGLHTQYF.